These 13 T cell receptor beta chains were all obtained from the same sample, sequenced in a study of early T cells in non-severe SARS-CoV-2 infection. Each CDR3 protein is one row after TCRdb ran MiXCR on the 5' RACE reads. The table records fewer than 65,000 distinct CDR3 sequences, less than 11% of them present only once. Sequenced: whole blood. Source of these receptors: an adult who was a healthcare worker with PCR-confirmed SARS-CoV-2 infection or an uninfected control (not recorded which).

This clonotype showed up many times. The V and J genes are TRBV2 and TRBJ2-3; perhaps TRBD2 as D (5 bases). Trimming stripped 4 bases from V and 1 base from J, with 9 bases between. CDR1 and CDR2 (germline): SNHLY, FYNNEI. The CDR3 has 14 amino acids. The CDR3 DNA reads as TGTGCCAGCAGTGGCGAGGGTGGCACAGATACGCAGTATTTT. Encoded protein: CASSGEGGTDTQYF.

The chain recombines TRBV2 with TRBJ1-1, with D perhaps matching TRBD1 (5 bases). This CDR3 has 14 residues. Germline V gene data show CDR1 as SNHLY and CDR2 as FYNNEI. Trimming pared 7 bases from V and 4 bases from J, leaving 16 bases between. As DNA, the CDR3 is TGTGCCAGCACTCCCCAGGGTTCGGGCACTGAAGCTTTCTTT. It yields the protein CASTPQGSGTEAFF.

The V gene is TRBV20-1, the J gene TRBJ2-1, with 8 positions matching TRBD2. Germline CDR1 and CDR2: DFQATT and SNEGSKA (reference sequence). The CDR3 is 16 amino acids. Trimming cost V 5 bases and J 4 bases; bases outside gene matches: 13. The CDR3 protein is CSALHSSGSPYNEQFF. The CDR3, as DNA: TGCAGTGCTCTCCATTCAAGCGGGAGCCCTTACAATGAGCAGTTCTTC.

The chain employs TRBV29-1 and TRBJ2-7, with D maybe TRBD1 (6 bases). Per germline, CDR1 SQVTM and CDR2 ANQGSEA. The CDR3 length is 12 residues. The CDR3 sequence: CSVQGPTYEQYF. The CDR3 bases are TGCAGTGTTCAGGGGCCCACCTACGAGCAGTACTTC.

The chain has TRBV9 and TRBJ2-5; 8 positions agree with TRBD2. Trimming at V came to 3 bases and at J to 5 bases, leaving 6 bases not matched to a gene. Germline CDR1 SGDLS, CDR2 YYNGEE. The CDR3 is 14 residues long. The CDR3: CASSDLAGTETQYF. Written as DNA, the CDR3 is TGTGCCAGCAGCGACCTAGCGGGTACTGAGACCCAGTACTTC.

There are many counts of this clonotype. The rearrangement joins TRBV11-2 to TRBJ2-5, with 9 bases that match TRBD1. CDR1 and CDR2 from the germline V gene are SGHAT and FQNNGV. This CDR3 has 14 residues. Germline trimming cut 3 bases from V and 5 bases from J; bases unmatched to any gene: 4. The CDR3 is CASSFGTGKETQYF. CDR3 DNA sequence: TGTGCCAGCAGCTTCGGGACAGGGAAGGAGACCCAGTACTTC. Based on the CDR3 plus reference TRBV11-2 and TRBJ2-5, the full variable domain is EAGVAQSPRYKIIEKRQSVAFWCNPISGHATLYWYQQILGQGPKLLIQFQNNGVVDDSQLPKDRFSAERLKGVDSTLKIQPAKLEDSAVYLCASSFGTGKETQYFGPGTRLLVL.

This clonotype was observed at least ten times. The junction shows a germline mismatch at one end, possibly a read error. The genes are TRBV20-1 and TRBJ2-3; maybe TRBD2 (6 bases). The CDR3 totals 15 residues. The germline V gene has CDR1 DFQATT and CDR2 SNEGSKA (reference sequence). The CDR3 region has the DNA TGCAGTGCTGGAGACTCGGGAGCCACTTCAGATACGCAGTATTTT. This sequence encodes CSAGDSGATSDTQYF.

V is TRBV30 and J is TRBJ1-6; D unresolved. There are 15 residues in the CDR3. The germline CDR1 and CDR2 sequences are GTSNPN and SVGIG (reference sequence). Trimming removed 0 bases from V and 0 bases from J, with 6 bases in between. This CDR3 reads CAWSVLSSYNSPLHF. The DNA of the CDR3 is TGTGCCTGGAGTGTTTTAAGCTCCTATAATTCACCCCTCCACTTT.

This clonotype was detected many times. The V call is TRBV29-1, the J call TRBJ1-1; a possible D gene is TRBD1 (6 bases). The germline V and J ends were trimmed by 6 bases and 4 bases, with 12 bases remaining between them. The CDR3 runs 12 residues. Germline V CDR1 and CDR2: SQVTM, ANQGSEA. As DNA, the CDR3 is TGCAGCGTCGAGCAGGGGCCCACTGAAGCTTTCTTT. Amino acid sequence: CSVEQGPTEAFF.

This clonotype turned up a few times. The J gene is TRBJ2-2, the V gene TRBV11-2; 9 nucleotides match TRBD2. This CDR3 has 16 amino acids. J gave up 6 bases and V 2 bases, and 7 bases lay outside the gene matches. CDR1 and CDR2 from the germline V gene are SGHAT and FQNNGV. The CDR3 DNA reads TGTGCCAGCAGCTTAAGTAGCGGGAGAGTCTCCGGGGAGCTGTTTTTT. This encodes CASSLSSGRVSGELFF.

This sequence joins TRBV10-2 and TRBJ2-3; no firm D call. The germline gives CDR1 WSHSY, CDR2 SAAADI. Trimming stripped 8 bases from V and 6 bases from J, with 9 bases between. The CDR3 consists of 11 residues. CDR3: CASRAGDTQYF. Here the CDR3 DNA reads TGCGCCAGCCGGGCCGGGGATACGCAGTATTTT.

This clonotype was seen at least ten times. V is TRBV6-6 and J is TRBJ1-1; D ambiguous. The length of the CDR3 is 14 residues. Germline assignment: CDR1 MNHNY and CDR2 SVGAGI (reference sequence). The V and J ends lost 6 bases and 0 bases respectively, with 11 bases between them. CDR3 sequence: CASSLDRVNTEAFF. The CDR3 nucleotides read TGTGCCAGCAGCCTTGATAGGGTGAACACTGAAGCTTTCTTT.

The chain joins TRBV5-1 to TRBJ2-3; D is unclear. V was shortened by 2 bases and J by 4 bases, with 14 bases between the two germline ends. The CDR3 is 15 amino acids. The V gene's germline CDR1 is SGHRS and CDR2 YFSETQ. CDR3 coding DNA: TGCGCCAGCAGCTTTGGCGGCAGCGATTCAGATACGCAGTATTTT. Translation gives CASSFGGSDSDTQYF.